The 29 T cell receptor beta chains reported below all come from one sample, sequenced in a study of blood T cells in healthy people across ages (dated by TCRdb to about 2015). The library was made by 5' RACE. The instrument was an Illumina HiSeq 2500. A second PCR of about 6 to 11 cycles was performed with a sample-barcoded 5' primer and a J-beta primer mix. TCRdb itself trimmed the public reads at Q25 with fastp, ran MiXCR and retained productive beta chains. For every CDR3 protein sequence, its rows merge into one entry that carries the most common genes and DNA. This sample has hundreds of thousands of distinct CDR3 sequences in its table, and roughly two fifths of those were observed once. In total, the top ten clones hold 25% to 30% of the sample. The sequenced material came from blood. The receptor set was obtained from a man older than 75 in good health.

This sequence joins TRBV2 and TRBJ1-4; D is perhaps TRBD1 (5 bases). The CDR3 sequence is 13 residues long. Trimming removed 3 bases from V and 12 bases from J, with 14 bases in between. The V gene's germline CDR1 is SNHLY and CDR2 FYNNEI. Here the CDR3 reads CASSDGTGEELFF. CDR3 nucleotides: TGTGCCAGCAGTGATGGAACAGGAGAAGAACTGTTTTTT.

This clonotype has more than one count but fewer than ten. The genes are TRBV4-3 and TRBJ2-3; tentative D call: TRBD2 (6 bases). Germline CDR1 and CDR2: LGHNA and YSLEER. The ends were cut back, 0 bases at V and 2 bases at J, with 21 bases in the middle. CDR3 length equals 19 residues. Written as DNA, the CDR3 is TGCGCCAGCAGCCAAGAAGCCCCGGTACCCGGGGGAACCACAGATACGCAGTATTTT. Its translation is CASSQEAPVPGGTTDTQYF.

The chain has TRBV6-2 or TRBV6-3 and TRBJ2-3; D not certain. CDR1 is MNHEY and CDR2 is SVGEGT in the germline V gene. The CDR3 is 14 residues long. Trimming shortened V by 1 base and J by 0 bases, and 5 bases separated the two germline ends. DNA for the CDR3: TGTGCCAGCAGTTACTTGTCTAGCACAGATACGCAGTATTTT. Its translation is CASSYLSSTDTQYF.

The table lists this clonotype with a few counts. The chain joins TRBV2 to TRBJ2-2; D not resolved. Germline V CDR1 and CDR2: SNHLY, FYNNEI. This CDR3 contains 13 residues. V was clipped by 6 bases and J by 7 bases, with 12 bases between them. The CDR3 DNA reads TGTGCCAGCAGCTTGGTCAGGATCGGGGAGCTGTTTTTT. Translated, it gives CASSLVRIGELFF.

This clonotype has a handful of counts. J is TRBJ2-7 and V is TRBV28; D is perhaps TRBD1 or TRBD2 (5 bases each). Trimming stripped 8 bases from V and 4 bases from J, with 18 bases between. Germline assignment: CDR1 MDHEN and CDR2 SYDVKM. The CDR3 has 14 amino acids. As DNA, the CDR3 is TGTGCCAGCGGGCCGCGTCGGGGCGGGTACGAGCAGTACTTC. This translates into CASGPRRGGYEQYF. Using reference TRBV28 and TRBJ2-7 for the parts outside the CDR3, the full variable domain is DVKVTQSSRYLVKRTGEKVFLECVQDMDHENMFWYRQDPGLGLRLIYFSYDVKMKEKGDIPEGYSVSREKKERFSLILESASTNQTSMYLCASGPRRGGYEQYFGPGTRLTVT.

The gene calls are TRBV30 and TRBJ2-1, with 10 bases matching TRBD2. The junction had 9 bases not matched to a gene; V was cut back by 4 bases and J by 9 bases. Looked up from germline, CDR1 is GTSNPN and CDR2 is SVGIG (reference sequence). This CDR3 region has 14 residues. CDR3 region: CAWIPGTSVGEQFF. For the CDR3, the DNA is TGTGCCTGGATCCCCGGGACTAGCGTGGGTGAGCAGTTCTTC.

The chain uses TRBV6-1 and TRBJ2-4, with D possibly matching TRBD2 (5 bases). With the DNA end fitting TRBJ2-7 better, the J assignment may be wrong. CDR3 length: 12 amino acids. From germline, CDR1 is MNHNS and CDR2 SASEGT. The CDR3 DNA sequence: TGTGCCAGCAGGGACTCTTTGAACGAGCAGTACTTC. Translated, it gives CASRDSLNEQYF.

V and J are TRBV12-3 or TRBV12-4 and TRBJ1-1; 8 bases match TRBD1. The CDR3 contains 14 residues. Losses at the gene ends were 7 bases for V and 5 bases for J; bases not matched to a gene: 9. The DNA of the CDR3 is TGTGCCAGCACCTCGCGGGACAGGTTGACTGAAGCTTTCTTT. This translates into CASTSRDRLTEAFF.

Only one count was recorded for this clonotype. V gene TRBV7-3 combines with J gene TRBJ2-5, with D tentatively TRBD1 or TRBD2 (7 bases each). CDR3 length: 13 residues. V gave up 5 bases and J gave up 3 bases, with 10 bases separating them. Germline values: CDR1 SGHTA, CDR2 FQGTGA. DNA for the CDR3: TGTGCCAGCAGCCAGGGGGGGGAAGAGACCCAGTACTTC. It codes for CASSQGGEETQYF.

The chain has TRBV5-1 and TRBJ2-2, with 11 bases aligning to TRBD2. The trim removed 4 bases at V and 3 bases at J, leaving 2 bases unmatched. Germline CDR1 SGHRS, CDR2 YFSETQ. The CDR3 spans 15 residues. The CDR3 nucleotides are TGCGCCAGCAGCCATAGCGGGAGGGACACCGGGGAGCTGTTTTTT. Encoded protein: CASSHSGRDTGELFF.

A remark on this clonotype: A read error is possible here, since a much larger clone lies one base away. The rearrangement joins TRBV14 to TRBJ2-3; 9 bases are a match to TRBD2. Germline V gene lookup returns CDR1 SGHDN and CDR2 FVKESK. The CDR3 has 16 residues. The J segment lost 3 bases and the V segment lost 4 bases, leaving 8 bases of the junction unmatched. CDR3 region: CASSRSGLAGTDTQYF. As DNA, the CDR3 is TGTGCCAGCAGCCGAAGCGGGCTAGCGGGAACAGATACGCAGTATTTT.

The rearrangement joins TRBV5-4 to TRBJ2-5; a weak D match, TRBD2 (5 bases). Looked up from germline, CDR1 is SGHNT and CDR2 is YYREEE (reference sequence). The V end lost 4 bases, the J end lost 1 base, and 11 bases lay between the germline ends. The CDR3 totals 14 residues. CDR3 region: CASSPIGIQETQYF. The CDR3 bases are TGTGCCAGCAGCCCGATCGGGATCCAAGAGACCCAGTACTTC.

This clonotype was recorded a few times. The chain employs TRBV7-2 and TRBJ2-3; no clear D. V shed 7 bases and J shed 8 bases, with 10 bases lying between them. From germline, CDR1 is SGHTA and CDR2 FQGNSA. The CDR3 is 11 amino acids. CDR3 sequence: CASTLGRTQYF. CDR3 sequence (DNA): TGTGCCAGCACCCTAGGGCGTACGCAGTATTTT.

The chain recombines TRBV12-5 with TRBJ2-3; D uncertain. The germline V and J ends were trimmed by 0 bases and 2 bases, with 9 bases remaining between them. The CDR3 spans 15 residues. The germline V gene encodes CDR1 LGHNT and CDR2 FRNRAP. CDR3 loop: CASGLVRSATDTQYF. The CDR3 DNA reads as TGTGCTAGTGGTTTGGTACGCAGCGCCACAGATACGCAGTATTTT.

This clonotype was counted many times. This chain uses TRBV7-8 with TRBJ2-3; maybe TRBD2 (6 bases). V was trimmed by 0 bases and J by 8 bases, leaving 9 bases between them. This CDR3 has 13 amino acids. Germline CDR1 is SGHVS and CDR2 is FQNEAQ. The CDR3 is CASSLATGGTQYF. CDR3 in DNA: TGTGCCAGCAGCTTAGCGACCGGGGGTACGCAGTATTTT.

This clonotype was detected a few times. The chain carries TRBV12-3 or TRBV12-4 and TRBJ2-1, with D perhaps TRBD2 (7 bases). CDR3 length: 16 residues. The ends were cut back, 2 bases at V and 1 base at J, with 12 bases in the middle. CDR3 loop: CASSLPQGGSYNEQFF. CDR3 DNA: TGTGCCAGCAGTTTACCACAGGGAGGGTCCTACAATGAGCAGTTCTTC.

Here the CDR3 DNA reads TGTGCCAGCAGCAAGTCCCTGGTAAGGGAGACCCAGTACTTC. Translation: CASSKSLVRETQYF. V and J are TRBV6-1 and TRBJ2-5; D unresolved. CDR3 size: 14 residues. Germline lookup yields CDR1 MNHNS and CDR2 SASEGT. V was clipped by 6 bases and J by 5 bases, with 16 bases between them.

This clonotype appeared a few times. The V call is TRBV20-1, the J call TRBJ1-2, with 10 bases matching TRBD1. Germline CDR1 is DFQATT and CDR2 is SNEGSKA (reference sequence). CDR3 size: 16 residues. In DNA form, the CDR3 reads TGCAGCCCTAAGATGGACAGGGGGAACAGTAACTATGGCTACACCTTC. It translates to CSPKMDRGNSNYGYTF.

J is TRBJ1-5 and V is TRBV7-6; D is uncertain. CDR1 and CDR2 (germline): SGHVS, FNYEAQ. CDR3 length equals 14 residues. Deletions cut 5 bases from V and 3 bases from J, with 11 bases between. CDR3 in amino acids: CASSVVGANQPQHF. CDR3 in DNA: TGTGCCAGCAGCGTTGTGGGTGCCAATCAGCCCCAGCATTTT.

This chain uses TRBV15 with TRBJ2-5; D assignment may be TRBD1 or TRBD2 (5 bases each). The ends were cut back, 0 bases at V and 1 base at J, with 12 bases in the middle. The CDR3 runs to 16 residues. Germline CDR1 reads LNHNV; CDR2 reads YYDKDF (reference sequence). The CDR3 nucleotides read TGTGCCACCAGCAGAGATATAGGGGACGGCCAAGAGACCCAGTACTTC. It encodes CATSRDIGDGQETQYF.

The gene calls are TRBV6-5 and TRBJ2-7, with 10 bases aligning to TRBD1. Germline CDR1 and CDR2: MNHEY and SVGAGI. V lost 2 bases to trimming and J lost 0 bases; unmatched junction nucleotides: 7. This CDR3 is 17 amino acids long. The CDR3 loop reads CASSYGGTGAFSYEQYF. CDR3 in DNA: TGTGCCAGCAGTTACGGGGGGACAGGGGCTTTCTCCTACGAGCAGTACTTC.

This clonotype has a single count. CDR3 amino acids: CASSPDSPSLNTEAFF. The CDR3 DNA follows: TGTGCCAGCTCACCAGATTCCCCGTCCTTGAACACTGAAGCTTTCTTT. This chain connects TRBV18 to TRBJ1-1; D not certain. The V end was cut by 2 bases, the J end by 0 bases, with 13 bases between. The CDR3 spans 16 residues. Germline lookup yields CDR1 KGHSH and CDR2 LQKENI.

DNA for the CDR3: TGTGCCAGCAGTTATCGACCGGGACTAGCGGCCTACGAGCAGTACTTC. Protein sequence: CASSYRPGLAAYEQYF. This chain connects TRBV27 to TRBJ2-7, with 11 bases identical to TRBD2. Unmatched junction bases numbered 7, after V lost 4 bases and J lost 2 bases. CDR1 MNHEY and CDR2 SMNVEV come from the germline V gene (reference sequence). The CDR3 has 16 amino acids.

The chain recombines TRBV7-9 with TRBJ1-4, with D perhaps matching TRBD1 (5 bases). V lost 5 bases to trimming and J lost 7 bases, with 14 bases between them. CDR1 and CDR2 from the germline V gene are SEHNR and FQNEAQ (reference sequence). This CDR3 spans 14 amino acids. CDR3 loop: CASSPGTAGEKLFF. In nucleotides, the CDR3 is TGTGCCAGCAGCCCAGGGACGGCGGGTGAAAAACTGTTTTTT.

The table lists this clonotype with many counts. The chain couples TRBV10-3 to TRBJ2-5; D may be TRBD1 (6 bases). There are 16 residues in the CDR3. V lost 5 bases and J lost 1, with 17 bases in between. The germline V gene has CDR1 ENHRY and CDR2 SYGVKD. The CDR3 here is CAISPSRQAGQETQYF. CDR3 coding DNA: TGTGCCATCAGTCCTTCCCGACAGGCCGGCCAAGAGACCCAGTACTTC.

This clonotype showed up just a few times. The rearrangement uses TRBV7-2 and TRBJ1-5, with D unclear. Germline values: CDR1 SGHTA, CDR2 FQGNSA. V was shortened by 5 bases and J by 8 bases, with 10 bases between the two germline ends. CDR3 size: 12 residues. The DNA for the CDR3 is TGTGCCAGCAGCGATGGCCCGGAGCCCCAGCATTTT. Its translation is CASSDGPEPQHF. Complete variable domain (other parts from reference TRBV7-2 and TRBJ1-5): GAGVSQSPSNKVTEKGKDVELRCDPISGHTALYWYRQSLGQGLEFLIYFQGNSAPDKSGLPSDRFSAERTGGSVSTLTIQRTQQEDSAVYLCASSDGPEPQHFGDGTRLSIL.

The chain is built from TRBV6-1 and TRBJ2-7; a possible D gene is TRBD1 (5 bases). V lost 3 bases to trimming and J lost 0 bases, with 12 bases between them. Germline loops: CDR1 MNHNS, CDR2 SASEGT. The CDR3 extends over 15 amino acids. The CDR3 is CASSEQGTLSYEQYF. For the CDR3, the DNA is TGTGCCAGCAGTGAGCAGGGAACCCTCTCCTACGAGCAGTACTTC.

In this sample, this clonotype turned up a few times. This chain uses TRBV4-2 with TRBJ2-5, with 10 bases matching TRBD2. The J call may be faulty, since TRBJ2-7 better matches the DNA end. Germline V gene lookup returns CDR1 LGHNA and CDR2 YNFKEQ. The CDR3 length is 15 residues. For the CDR3, the DNA is TGTGCCAGCAGCCAAGCGGCTAGCGGGGGTAACGAGCAGTACTTC. It codes for CASSQAASGGNEQYF.

This clonotype has more than one count but fewer than ten. The chain carries TRBV6-2 or TRBV6-3 and TRBJ2-2, with D uncertain. Germline V CDR1 and CDR2: MNHEY, SVGEGT. The CDR3 has 12 residues. Trimming left V 5 bases short and J 7 bases short, with 8 bases between. CDR3 sequence (DNA): TGTGCCAGCAGTGTCCGGATCGGGGAGCTGTTTTTT. Protein: CASSVRIGELFF.